Listed below are T cell receptor beta chains from one sample, sequenced in a study of T cells after somatic rescue of genetic block. The data were produced by immunoSEQ multiplex PCR, yet TCRdb's version contains in-frame clones alone and is incomplete. Altogether around 64,000 clones are present, 90% to 95% being singletons, with the ten largest covering around 2.8%. The sequencing input was peripheral blood mononuclear cells (PBMCs). These receptors were collected from a man aged 35-49 years. The CDR3 runs from the conserved cysteine through the conserved F or W. The D gene is left open where the match is weak. Clone size appears in some rows only: once, few, many, or a class for an expanded clone.

j_call v_call d_call clone_size cdr3_length cdr3_nt cdr3_aa
TRBJ2-7 TRBV19 TRBD1 - 12 TGTGCCACAGGACAGGGGGACTACGAGCAGTACTTC CATGQGDYEQYF
TRBJ2-7 TRBV29-1 - once 13 TGCAGCGTTGAGGTCCGAGGGGGCTACGAGCAGTACTTC CSVEVRGGYEQYF
TRBJ2-5 TRBV30 - - 13 TGTGCCTGGAGTGGAGGGGGGCAAGAGACCCAGTACTTC CAWSGGGQETQYF
TRBJ1-1 TRBV5-4 - - 14 TGTGCCAGCAGCTCCGGACAAGTTGCTACTGAAGCTTTCTTT CASSSGQVATEAFF
TRBJ2-2 TRBV19 TRBD1 - 15 TGTGCCAGTAGTACCGGACAGGGGCGAACCGGGGAGCTGTTTTTT CASSTGQGRTGELFF
TRBJ1-3 TRBV7-2 - - 17 TGTGCCAGCAGCTTTAGAGTTGAGTCGGCAGCTGGAAACACCATATATTTT CASSFRVESAAGNTIYF
TRBJ1-3 TRBV18 - - 18 TGTGCCAGCTCACCACCGGGGCCGGGGATCGATGCTGGAAACACCATATATTTT CASSPPGPGIDAGNTIYF
TRBJ1-2 TRBV6-6 - - 15 TGTGCCAGCAGTTACTCCGGCAGGGGCGGAGATGGCTACACCTTC CASSYSGRGGDGYTF
TRBJ1-5 TRBV7-8 - - 15 TGTGCCAGCAGCTTAGCGCCCTGGGGCGGTCAGCCCCAGCATTTT CASSLAPWGGQPQHF
TRBJ2-1 TRBV7-8 - - 13 TGTGCCAGCAGCCTGGGGGCCTACAATGAGCAGTTCTTC CASSLGAYNEQFF
TRBJ1-2 TRBV5-1 - once 17 TGCGCCAGCAGCTTGTCCGGCAGAGAAATTTCTAACTATGGCTACACCTTC CASSLSGREISNYGYTF
TRBJ2-3 TRBV7-2 TRBD2 once 15 TGTGCCAGCAGCCCCGGACGGGAGGGCACAGATACGCAGTATTTT CASSPGREGTDTQYF
TRBJ2-7 TRBV7-6 TRBD2 - 16 TGTGCCAGCAGCAGCAGGAGGACAGGGACTAGCGGCGAGCAGTACTTC CASSSRRTGTSGEQYF
TRBJ2-1 TRBV10-3 - - 15 TGTGCCATCAGTGAGGCAGGGGCGGTCTACAATGAGCAGTTCTTC CAISEAGAVYNEQFF